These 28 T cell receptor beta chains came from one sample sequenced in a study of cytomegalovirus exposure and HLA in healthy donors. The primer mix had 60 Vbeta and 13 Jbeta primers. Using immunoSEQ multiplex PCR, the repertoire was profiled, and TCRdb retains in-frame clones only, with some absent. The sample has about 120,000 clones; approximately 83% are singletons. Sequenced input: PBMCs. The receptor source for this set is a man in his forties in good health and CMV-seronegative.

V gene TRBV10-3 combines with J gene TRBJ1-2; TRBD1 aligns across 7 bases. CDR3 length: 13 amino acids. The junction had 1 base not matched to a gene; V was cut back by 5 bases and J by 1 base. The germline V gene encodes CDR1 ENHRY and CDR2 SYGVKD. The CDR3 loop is CAISRDSNYGYTF. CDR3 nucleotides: TGTGCCATCAGTCGGGACAGTAACTATGGCTACACCTTC.

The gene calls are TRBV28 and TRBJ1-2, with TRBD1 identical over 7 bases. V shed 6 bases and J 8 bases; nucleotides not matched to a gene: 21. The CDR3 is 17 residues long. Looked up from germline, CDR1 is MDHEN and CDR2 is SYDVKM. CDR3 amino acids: CASRGQEIPGPFGGYTF. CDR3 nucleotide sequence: TGTGCCAGCAGAGGACAGGAGATCCCAGGTCCCTTTGGAGGCTACACCTTC.

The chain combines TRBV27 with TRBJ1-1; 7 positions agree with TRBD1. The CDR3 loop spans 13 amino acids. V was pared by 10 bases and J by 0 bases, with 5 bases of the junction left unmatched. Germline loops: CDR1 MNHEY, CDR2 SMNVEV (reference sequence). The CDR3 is CATGGQLNTEAFF. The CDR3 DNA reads TGTGCCACCGGGGGACAGCTGAACACTGAAGCTTTCTTT.

The CDR3, as DNA: TGTGCCAGCAGGAGGGACAGTCGGGAGACTGAAGCTTTCTTT. As protein: CASRRDSRETEAFF. The genes are TRBV6-5 and TRBJ1-1; 7 bases match TRBD1. V trimming: 6 bases; J trimming: 5 bases; junction bases outside the gene matches: 9. Per germline, CDR1 MNHEY and CDR2 SVGAGI. The CDR3 runs 14 residues.

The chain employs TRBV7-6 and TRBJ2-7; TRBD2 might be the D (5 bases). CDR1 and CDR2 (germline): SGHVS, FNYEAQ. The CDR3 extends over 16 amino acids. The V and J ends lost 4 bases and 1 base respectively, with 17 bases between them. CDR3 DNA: TGTGCCAGCAGCTCGAGGCCGGGAACCAAATCCTACGAGCAGTACTTC. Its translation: CASSSRPGTKSYEQYF.

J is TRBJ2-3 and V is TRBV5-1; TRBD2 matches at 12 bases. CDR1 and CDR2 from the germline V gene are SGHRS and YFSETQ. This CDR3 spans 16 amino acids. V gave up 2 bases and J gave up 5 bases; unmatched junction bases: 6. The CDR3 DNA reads TGCGCCAGCAGCTTACAACCTAGCGGGGGGGAAGATACGCAGTATTTT. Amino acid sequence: CASSLQPSGGEDTQYF.

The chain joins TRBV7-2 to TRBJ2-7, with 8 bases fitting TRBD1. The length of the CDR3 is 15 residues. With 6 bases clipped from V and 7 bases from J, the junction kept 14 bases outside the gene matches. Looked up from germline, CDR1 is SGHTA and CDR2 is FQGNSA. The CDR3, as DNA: TGTGCCAGCAGTCGTATGGACAGGGAAATGGGGGAGCAGTACTTC. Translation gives CASSRMDREMGEQYF.

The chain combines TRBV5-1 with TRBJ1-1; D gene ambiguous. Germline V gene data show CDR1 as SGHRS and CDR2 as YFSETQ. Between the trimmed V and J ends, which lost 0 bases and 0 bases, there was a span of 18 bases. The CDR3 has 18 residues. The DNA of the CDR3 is TGCGCCAGCAGCTTGGGTGGCGATTCCTCGACAATGAACACTGAAGCTTTCTTT. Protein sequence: CASSLGGDSSTMNTEAFF.

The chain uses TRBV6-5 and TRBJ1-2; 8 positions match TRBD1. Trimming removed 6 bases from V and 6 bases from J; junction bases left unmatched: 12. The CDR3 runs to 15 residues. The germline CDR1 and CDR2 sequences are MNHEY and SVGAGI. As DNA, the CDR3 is TGTGCCAGCAGCCTGAGACAGGGGACGTCGGATGGCTACACCTTC. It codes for CASSLRQGTSDGYTF.

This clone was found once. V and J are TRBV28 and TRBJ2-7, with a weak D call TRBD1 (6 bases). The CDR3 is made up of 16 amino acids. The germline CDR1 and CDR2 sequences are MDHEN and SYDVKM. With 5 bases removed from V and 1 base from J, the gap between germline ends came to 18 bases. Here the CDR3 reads CASSPAAGVGSYEQYF. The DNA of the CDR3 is TGTGCCAGCAGTCCCGCTGCAGGGGTTGGTTCCTACGAGCAGTACTTC.

The CDR3 here is CSGLVAFKGYTF. The CDR3 nucleotides read TGCAGCGGACTCGTGGCATTTAAGGGCTACACCTTC. This chain links TRBV29-1 with TRBJ1-2; D remains ambiguous. The CDR3 has 12 residues. The V gene lost 7 bases and the J gene lost 8 bases, with 17 bases spanning the gap. Germline V gene data show CDR1 as SQVTM and CDR2 as ANQGSEA.

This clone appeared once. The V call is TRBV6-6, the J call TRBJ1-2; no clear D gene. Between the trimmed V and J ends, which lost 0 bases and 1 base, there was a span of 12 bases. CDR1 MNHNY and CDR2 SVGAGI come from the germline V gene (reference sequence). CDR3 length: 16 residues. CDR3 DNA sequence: TGTGCCAGCAGTTACTCCGTGGGCCCGCTTAACTATGGCTACACCTTC. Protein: CASSYSVGPLNYGYTF.

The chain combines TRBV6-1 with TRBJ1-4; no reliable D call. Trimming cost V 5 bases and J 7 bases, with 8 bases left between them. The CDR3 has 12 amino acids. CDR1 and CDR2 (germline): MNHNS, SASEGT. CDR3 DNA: TGTGCCAGCAGTTCTCAGTCTGAAAAACTGTTTTTT. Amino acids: CASSSQSEKLFF.

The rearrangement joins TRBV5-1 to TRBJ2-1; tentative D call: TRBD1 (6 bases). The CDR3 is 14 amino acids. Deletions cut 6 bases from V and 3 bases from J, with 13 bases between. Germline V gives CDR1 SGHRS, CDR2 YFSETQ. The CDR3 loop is CASTYETGYNEQFF. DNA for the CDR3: TGCGCCAGCACCTATGAGACAGGCTACAATGAGCAGTTCTTC.

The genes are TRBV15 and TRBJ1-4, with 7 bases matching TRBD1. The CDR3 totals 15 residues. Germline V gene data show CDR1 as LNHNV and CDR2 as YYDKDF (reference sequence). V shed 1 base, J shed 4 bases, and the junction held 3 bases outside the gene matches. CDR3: CATSRVTGSNEKLFF. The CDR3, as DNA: TGTGCCACCAGCAGAGTGACAGGGAGTAATGAAAAACTGTTTTTT. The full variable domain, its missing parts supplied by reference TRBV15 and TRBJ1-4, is DAMVIQNPRYQVTQFGKPVTLSCSQTLNHNVMYWYQQKSSQAPKLLFHYYDKDFNNEADTPDNFQSRRPNTSFCFLDIRSPGLGDTAMYLCATSRVTGSNEKLFFGSGTQLSVL.

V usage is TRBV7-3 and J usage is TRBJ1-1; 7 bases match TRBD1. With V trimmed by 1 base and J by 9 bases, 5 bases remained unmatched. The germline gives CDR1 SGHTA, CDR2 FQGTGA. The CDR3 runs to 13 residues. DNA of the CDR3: TGTGCCAGCAGCTTAAAACAGGGGATGAAAGCTTTCTTT. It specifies CASSLKQGMKAFF. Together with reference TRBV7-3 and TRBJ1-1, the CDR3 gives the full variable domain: GAGVSQTPSNKVTEKGKYVELRCDPISGHTALYWYRQSLGQGPEFLIYFQGTGAADDSGLPNDRFFAVRPEGSVSTLKIQRTERGDSAVYLCASSLKQGMKAFFGQGTRLTVV.

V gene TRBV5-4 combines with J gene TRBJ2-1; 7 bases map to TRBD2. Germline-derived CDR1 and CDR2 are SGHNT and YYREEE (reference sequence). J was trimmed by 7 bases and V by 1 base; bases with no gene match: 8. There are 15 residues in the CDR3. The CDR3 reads CASSLTGSGNNEQFF. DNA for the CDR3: TGTGCCAGCAGCTTGACGGGAAGCGGGAATAATGAGCAGTTCTTC.

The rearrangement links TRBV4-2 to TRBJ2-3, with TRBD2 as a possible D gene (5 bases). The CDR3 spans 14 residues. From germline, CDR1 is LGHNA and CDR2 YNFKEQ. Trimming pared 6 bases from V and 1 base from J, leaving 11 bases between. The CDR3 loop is CASSSARGTDTQYF. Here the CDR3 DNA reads TGTGCCAGCAGTTCCGCGAGGGGCACAGATACGCAGTATTTT.

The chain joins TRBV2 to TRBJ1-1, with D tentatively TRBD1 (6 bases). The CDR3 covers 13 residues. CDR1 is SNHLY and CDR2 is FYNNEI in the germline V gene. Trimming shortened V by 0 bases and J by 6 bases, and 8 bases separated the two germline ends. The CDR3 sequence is CASSEAAGAEAFF. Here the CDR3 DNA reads TGTGCCAGCAGTGAAGCGGCAGGGGCTGAAGCTTTCTTT.

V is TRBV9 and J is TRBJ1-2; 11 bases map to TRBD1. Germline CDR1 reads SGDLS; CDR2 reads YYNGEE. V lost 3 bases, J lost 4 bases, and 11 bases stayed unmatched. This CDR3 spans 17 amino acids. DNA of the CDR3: TGTGCCAGCAGCGGCCGGGACAGGGGGGACCAGGGCTATGGCTACACCTTC. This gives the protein CASSGRDRGDQGYGYTF.

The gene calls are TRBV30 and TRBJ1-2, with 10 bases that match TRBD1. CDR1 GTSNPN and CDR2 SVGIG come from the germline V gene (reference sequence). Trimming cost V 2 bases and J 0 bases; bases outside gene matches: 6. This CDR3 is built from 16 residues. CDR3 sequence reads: CAWSWGQGLPNYGYTF. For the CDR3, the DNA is TGTGCCTGGAGTTGGGGACAGGGGCTCCCTAACTATGGCTACACCTTC.

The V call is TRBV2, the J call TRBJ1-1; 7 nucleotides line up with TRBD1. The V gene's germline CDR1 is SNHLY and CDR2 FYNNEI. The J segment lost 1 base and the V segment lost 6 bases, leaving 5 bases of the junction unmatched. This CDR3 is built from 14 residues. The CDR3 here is CASRTGTENTEAFF. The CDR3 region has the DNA TGTGCCAGCAGGACCGGGACAGAGAACACTGAAGCTTTCTTT.

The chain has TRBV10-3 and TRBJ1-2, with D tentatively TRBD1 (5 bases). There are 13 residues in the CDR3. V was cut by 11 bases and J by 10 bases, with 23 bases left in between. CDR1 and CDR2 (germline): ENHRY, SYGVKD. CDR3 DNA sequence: TGTGCCGCTCACGGGGACTTGGGGACTGCCTACACCTTC. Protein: CAAHGDLGTAYTF.

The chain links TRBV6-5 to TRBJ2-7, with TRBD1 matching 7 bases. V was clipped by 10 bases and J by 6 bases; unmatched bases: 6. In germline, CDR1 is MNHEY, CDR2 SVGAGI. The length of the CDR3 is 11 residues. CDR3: CAISQGVEQYF. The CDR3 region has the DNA TGTGCCATCTCTCAGGGGGTCGAGCAGTACTTC.

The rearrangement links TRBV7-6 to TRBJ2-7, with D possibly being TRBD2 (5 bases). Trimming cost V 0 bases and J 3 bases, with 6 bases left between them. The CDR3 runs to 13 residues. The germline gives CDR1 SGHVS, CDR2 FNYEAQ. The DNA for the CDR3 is TGTGCCAGCAGCTTAGCTGAGGGCTACGAGCAGTACTTC. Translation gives CASSLAEGYEQYF.

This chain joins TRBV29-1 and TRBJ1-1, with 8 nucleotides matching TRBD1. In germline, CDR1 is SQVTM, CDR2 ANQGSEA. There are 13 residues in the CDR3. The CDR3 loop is CIGQGPKNTEAFF. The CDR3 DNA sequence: TGCATCGGACAGGGACCCAAGAACACTGAAGCTTTCTTT.

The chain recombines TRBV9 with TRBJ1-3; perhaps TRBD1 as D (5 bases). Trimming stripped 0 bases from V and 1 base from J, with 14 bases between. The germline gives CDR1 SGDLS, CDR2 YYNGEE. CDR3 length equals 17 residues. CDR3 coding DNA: TGTGCCAGCAGCGTAGAGGGTCAGGGATGGTCTGGAAACACCATATATTTT. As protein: CASSVEGQGWSGNTIYF. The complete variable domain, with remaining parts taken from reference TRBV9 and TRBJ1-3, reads DSGVTQTPKHLITATGQRVTLRCSPRSGDLSVYWYQQSLDQGLQFLIQYYNGEERAKGNILERFSAQQFPDLHSELNLSSLELGDSALYFCASSVEGQGWSGNTIYFGEGSWLTVV.

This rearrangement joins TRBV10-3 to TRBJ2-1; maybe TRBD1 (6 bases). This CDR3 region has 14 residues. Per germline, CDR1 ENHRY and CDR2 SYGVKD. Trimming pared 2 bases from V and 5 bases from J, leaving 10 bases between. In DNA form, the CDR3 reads TGTGCCATCAGTGAGGGGGGCCCCAACAATGAGCAGTTCTTC. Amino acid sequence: CAISEGGPNNEQFF.